The 14 T cell receptor beta chains listed next were all sequenced from one sample in a study of blood T cells in healthy people across ages. With a J-beta primer mix and a sample-barcoded 5' primer, a second PCR ran roughly 6 to 11 cycles. Via MiXCR, TCRdb re-called the 5' RACE reads, giving one row per CDR3 protein. The table shows roughly 1 million distinct CDR3 sequences, with 20% to 25% occurring only once. This sample was shared with a second study, whose subject was T cells of mothers and their children.

Sequencing was done on a sample of blood. These receptors came from a girl aged 2 to 9 in good health.

The CDR3, as DNA: TGTGCCAGCAGTGAAGCGGTCGGTTTCCGGGTTGGAGAGACCCAGTACTTC. This gives the protein CASSEAVGFRVGETQYF. This chain uses TRBV6-1 with TRBJ2-5; D uncertain. CDR3 length: 17 amino acids. CDR1 is MNHNS and CDR2 is SASEGT in the germline V gene. V shed 0 bases and J shed 4 bases, with 18 bases lying between them.

This clonotype was detected a few times. This chain joins TRBV7-9 and TRBJ1-4; D may be TRBD1 (5 bases). Trimming removed 4 bases at V and 4 bases at J, with 10 bases between. The CDR3 covers 14 residues. Germline lookup yields CDR1 SEHNR and CDR2 FQNEAQ (reference sequence). CDR3 DNA: TGTGCCAGCAGCTCCTCGGGGGGTAATGAAAAACTGTTTTTT. Its translation: CASSSSGGNEKLFF.

In this sample, this clonotype turned up a few times. The chain uses TRBV29-1 and TRBJ1-2, with no clear D. The ends were cut back, 7 bases at V and 3 bases at J, with 9 bases in the middle. Germline values: CDR1 SQVTM, CDR2 ANQGSEA. The CDR3 contains 11 residues. The DNA of the CDR3 is TGCAGCGGTACCTGGGACTATGGCTACACCTTC. Encoded protein: CSGTWDYGYTF.

This clonotype was observed a few times. The rearrangement joins TRBV9 to TRBJ2-3; D ambiguous. CDR3 length: 15 amino acids. Deletions cut 0 bases from V and 1 base from J, with 9 bases between. CDR1 is SGDLS, CDR2 YYNGEE, per germline. CDR3 in amino acids: CASSVAPGGTDTQYF. The CDR3 DNA reads TGTGCCAGCAGCGTAGCCCCCGGAGGCACAGATACGCAGTATTTT. Filled out from reference TRBV9 and TRBJ2-3, the complete variable domain reads DSGVTQTPKHLITATGQRVTLRCSPRSGDLSVYWYQQSLDQGLQFLIQYYNGEERAKGNILERFSAQQFPDLHSELNLSSLELGDSALYFCASSVAPGGTDTQYFGPGTRLTVL.

The sample holds a few counts of this clonotype. This rearrangement joins TRBV10-3 to TRBJ2-7; 8 bases match TRBD1. Germline loops: CDR1 ENHRY, CDR2 SYGVKD. The V gene end was trimmed by 3 bases and the J gene end by 2 bases; junction bases not matched to a gene: 3. This CDR3 region has 14 residues. CDR3 amino acids: CAISEGTGPYEQYF. CDR3 nucleotide sequence: TGTGCCATCAGTGAAGGGACAGGCCCCTACGAGCAGTACTTC.

The chain joins TRBV29-1 to TRBJ1-1; TRBD1 agrees at 7 bases. CDR3 length: 13 residues. Per the germline V gene, CDR1 is SQVTM and CDR2 is ANQGSEA. V was clipped by 6 bases and J by 5 bases; unmatched bases: 9. Here the CDR3 reads CSVVQGGLTEAFF. The CDR3 DNA reads TGCAGCGTCGTGCAGGGGGGGTTAACTGAAGCTTTCTTT.

This clonotype was picked up a small number of times. This chain connects TRBV7-9 to TRBJ2-7, with D hard to call. CDR1 is SEHNR, CDR2 FQNEAQ, per germline (reference sequence). Trimming took off 7 bases at V and 0 bases at J, with 10 bases between the two ends. This CDR3 is 13 amino acids long. CDR3 region: CASKGRLSYEQYF. The CDR3 nucleotides are TGTGCCAGCAAGGGCAGGCTCTCCTACGAGCAGTACTTC. Full variable domain (missing parts from reference TRBV7-9 and TRBJ2-7): DTGVSQNPRHKITKRGQNVTFRCDPISEHNRLYWYRQTLGQGPEFLTYFQNEAQLEKSRLLSDRFSAERPKGSFSTLEIQRTEQGDSAMYLCASKGRLSYEQYFGPGTRLTVT.

This clonotype was seen just once. The chain links TRBV5-5 to TRBJ2-1; TRBD1 agrees at 7 bases. The J call may be faulty, since TRBJ2-5 better matches the DNA end. Germline V gene sequence: CDR1 SGHKS, CDR2 YYEKEE (reference sequence). CDR3 length: 16 amino acids. The CDR3 nucleotides read TGTGCCAGCAGCTTGATTCCCAACAGGGGAACGGAGACCCAGTACTTC. This translates into CASSLIPNRGTETQYF.

There are a few counts of this clonotype. The gene calls are TRBV7-2 and TRBJ2-1; D is unclear. The length of the CDR3 is 14 residues. Germline V lookup: CDR1 SGHTA, CDR2 FQGNSA. The V gene lost 2 bases and the J gene lost 7 bases, with 12 bases spanning the gap. CDR3 nucleotides: TGTGCCAGCAGCTTACCCATGGTGAGGAATGAGCAGTTCTTC. Protein: CASSLPMVRNEQFF.

This clonotype came up once. The chain joins TRBV7-9 to TRBJ2-3, with a tentative D call TRBD2 (6 bases). Per germline, CDR1 SEHNR and CDR2 FQNEAQ (reference sequence). The ends were cut back, 5 bases at V and 4 bases at J, with 19 bases in the middle. The CDR3 spans 16 residues. The CDR3: CASSAGLTSLPDTQYF. CDR3 sequence (DNA): TGTGCCAGCAGCGCCGGACTAACTTCTCTTCCAGATACGCAGTATTTT.

V gene TRBV11-2 combines with J gene TRBJ2-1, with D perhaps matching TRBD1 (5 bases). This CDR3 comprises 13 residues. Deletions cut 1 base from V and 10 bases from J, with 11 bases between. Germline V gene sequence: CDR1 SGHAT, CDR2 FQNNGV. CDR3: CASSLVGWGEQFF. CDR3 sequence (DNA): TGTGCCAGCAGCTTAGTGGGGTGGGGCGAGCAGTTCTTC.

This clonotype was detected a few times. The chain has TRBV12-3 or TRBV12-4 and TRBJ2-6; a possible D gene is TRBD1 (5 bases). The CDR3 loop spans 14 amino acids. The V end lost 5 bases, the J end lost 9 bases, and 14 bases lay between the germline ends. CDR3 sequence (DNA): TGTGCCAGCAGTCGCGATCAGGGTGACAACGTCCTGACTTTC. This encodes CASSRDQGDNVLTF.

The sample holds a few counts of this clonotype. DNA of the CDR3: TGTGCCAGCAACATAAGAGGGAGCACCGGGGAGCTGTTTTTT. Its protein is CASNIRGSTGELFF. This rearrangement joins TRBV7-2 to TRBJ2-2, with a tentative D call TRBD2 (5 bases). The length of the CDR3 is 14 residues. Germline V CDR1 and CDR2: SGHTA, FQGNSA. The V gene lost 7 bases and the J gene lost 4 bases, with 13 bases spanning the gap.

V is TRBV7-9 and J is TRBJ2-2; perhaps TRBD2 as D (5 bases). The V gene's germline CDR1 is SEHNR and CDR2 FQNEAQ (reference sequence). Trimming cost V 2 bases and J 1 base, with 14 bases left between them. The CDR3 spans 17 residues. The CDR3 sequence: CASSLPPGSQNTGELFF. The CDR3 coding sequence is TGTGCCAGCAGCTTACCCCCGGGATCCCAGAACACCGGGGAGCTGTTTTTT.